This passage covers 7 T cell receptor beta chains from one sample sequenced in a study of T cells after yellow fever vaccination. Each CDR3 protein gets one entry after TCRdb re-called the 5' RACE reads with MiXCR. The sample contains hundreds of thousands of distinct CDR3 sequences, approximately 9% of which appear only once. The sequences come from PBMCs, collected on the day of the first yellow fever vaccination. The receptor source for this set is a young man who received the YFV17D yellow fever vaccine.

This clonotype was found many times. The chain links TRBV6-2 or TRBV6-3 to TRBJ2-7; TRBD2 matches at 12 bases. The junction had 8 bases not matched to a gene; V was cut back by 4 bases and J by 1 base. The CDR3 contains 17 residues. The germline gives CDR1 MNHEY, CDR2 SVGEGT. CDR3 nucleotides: TGTGCCAGCAGTTCCCTCACTAGCGGGGGGATTTCCTACGAGCAGTACTTC. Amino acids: CASSSLTSGGISYEQYF.

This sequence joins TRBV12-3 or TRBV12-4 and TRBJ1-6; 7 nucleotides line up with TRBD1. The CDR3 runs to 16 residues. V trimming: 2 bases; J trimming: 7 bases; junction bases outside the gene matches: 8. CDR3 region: CASSLLSGGVNSPLHF. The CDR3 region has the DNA TGTGCCAGCAGTTTATTGTCAGGGGGAGTAAATTCACCCCTCCACTTT.

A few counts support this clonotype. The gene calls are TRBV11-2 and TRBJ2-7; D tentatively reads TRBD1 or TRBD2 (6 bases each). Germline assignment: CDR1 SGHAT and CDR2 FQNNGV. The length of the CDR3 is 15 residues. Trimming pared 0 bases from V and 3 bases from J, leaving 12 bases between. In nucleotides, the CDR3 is TGTGCCAGCAGCTTAGAATGGGGGGCACTCTACGAGCAGTACTTC. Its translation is CASSLEWGALYEQYF.

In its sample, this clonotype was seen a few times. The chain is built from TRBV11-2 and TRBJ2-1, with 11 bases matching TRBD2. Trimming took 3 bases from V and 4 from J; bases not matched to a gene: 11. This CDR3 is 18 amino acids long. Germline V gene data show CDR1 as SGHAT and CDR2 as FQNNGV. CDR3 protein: CASSFQSVAGGLYNEQFF. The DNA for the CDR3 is TGTGCCAGCAGCTTCCAGTCGGTAGCGGGGGGGCTGTACAATGAGCAGTTCTTC.

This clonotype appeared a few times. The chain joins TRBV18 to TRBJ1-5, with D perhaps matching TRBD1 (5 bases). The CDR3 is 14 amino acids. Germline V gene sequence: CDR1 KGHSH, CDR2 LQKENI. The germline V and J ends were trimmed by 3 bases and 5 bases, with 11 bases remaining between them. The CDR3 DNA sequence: TGTGCCAGCTCACCCGGGGCCCTACATCAGCCCCAGCATTTT. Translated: CASSPGALHQPQHF.

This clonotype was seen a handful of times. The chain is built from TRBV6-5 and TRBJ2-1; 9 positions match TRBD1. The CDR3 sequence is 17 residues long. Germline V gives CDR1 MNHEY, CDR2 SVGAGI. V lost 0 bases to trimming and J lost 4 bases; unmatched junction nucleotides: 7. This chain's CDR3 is CASSYSVGDRAYNEQFF. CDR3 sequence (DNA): TGTGCCAGCAGTTACTCGGTCGGGGACAGGGCTTACAATGAGCAGTTCTTC.

CDR3 sequence (DNA): TGCAGCGTTATAGCCCCTGGCGGGGAGCTGTTTTTT. It specifies CSVIAPGGELFF. The rearrangement joins TRBV29-1 to TRBJ2-2, with D unresolved. The germline CDR1 and CDR2 sequences are SQVTM and ANQGSEA. The CDR3 totals 12 residues. V was cut by 5 bases and J by 7 bases, with 11 bases left in between.